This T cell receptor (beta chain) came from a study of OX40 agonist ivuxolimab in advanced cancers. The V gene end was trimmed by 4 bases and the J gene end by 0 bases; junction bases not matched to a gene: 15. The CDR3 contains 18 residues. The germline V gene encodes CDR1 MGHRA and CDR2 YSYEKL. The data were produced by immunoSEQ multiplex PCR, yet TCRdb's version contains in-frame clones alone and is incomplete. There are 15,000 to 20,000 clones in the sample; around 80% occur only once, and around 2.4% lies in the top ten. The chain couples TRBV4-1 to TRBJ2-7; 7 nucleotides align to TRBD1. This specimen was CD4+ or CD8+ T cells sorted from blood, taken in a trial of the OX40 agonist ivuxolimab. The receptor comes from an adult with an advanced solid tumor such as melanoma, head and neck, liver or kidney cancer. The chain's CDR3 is CASSPQPPLTGLSYEQYF. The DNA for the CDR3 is TGCGCCAGCAGCCCCCAACCCCCTCTGACAGGGCTCTCCTACGAGCAGTACTTC.